The 4 T cell receptor beta chains reported below all come from one sample, sequenced in a study of OX40 agonist ivuxolimab in advanced cancers. The table came from immunoSEQ multiplex PCR; TCRdb's copy has only in-frame clones and leaves some out. The profile shows approximately 12,000 clones, approximately 72% of them singletons. Sequenced here: CD4+ or CD8+ T cells sorted from blood, sampled in a trial of the OX40 agonist ivuxolimab. These TCRs come from an adult with an advanced solid tumor such as melanoma, head and neck, liver or kidney cancer.

The chain couples TRBV6-5 to TRBJ2-3; D call uncertain. The V end was cut by 0 bases, the J end by 5 bases, with 9 bases between. The germline gives CDR1 MNHEY, CDR2 SVGAGI. This CDR3 region has 14 residues. CDR3 sequence: CASSYSSVVDTQYF. CDR3 bases: TGTGCCAGCAGTTACTCCTCGGTTGTAGATACGCAGTATTTT.

This clone was observed once. The V gene is TRBV27, the J gene TRBJ2-5; 10 positions match TRBD1. V shed 7 bases and J 1 base; nucleotides not matched to a gene: 6. The germline gives CDR1 MNHEY, CDR2 SMNVEV (reference sequence). This CDR3 has 15 amino acids. The CDR3 DNA follows: TGTGCCAGCAACCGGGACAGGGGCGCCCAAGAGACCCAGTACTTC. Amino acid sequence: CASNRDRGAQETQYF.

The chain employs TRBV27 and TRBJ1-2; D perhaps matches TRBD1 (6 bases). The V gene's germline CDR1 is MNHEY and CDR2 SMNVEV (reference sequence). This CDR3 region has 15 residues. The V end was cut by 7 bases, the J end by 3 bases, with 18 bases between. CDR3 sequence: CASTLNPGGYYGYTF. As DNA, the CDR3 is TGTGCCAGCACCCTTAACCCGGGGGGCTACTATGGCTACACCTTC.

The genes are TRBV14 and TRBJ2-4; TRBD1 matches 7 bases. Germline V gives CDR1 SGHDN, CDR2 FVKESK. CDR3 length: 17 residues. Unmatched junction bases numbered 15, after V lost 1 base and J lost 9 bases. The CDR3 here is CASSQGPTGTDRFIQYF. The CDR3 DNA reads as TGTGCCAGCAGCCAAGGTCCAACCGGGACAGATCGCTTCATTCAGTACTTC.